These 29 T cell receptor beta chains were sequenced from one sample in a study of T-cell reconstitution after alpha-beta-depleted transplantation in children. Unique molecular identifiers were used to barcode this TCRbeta library. TCRdb itself ran the PCR reads through MiXCR, one entry per CDR3 protein. The sample gives around 480,000 distinct CDR3 sequences, over 25% of which show up once; 2.4% is in the top ten. Sequenced material: PBMCs from the stem cell graft donor, taken from the stem cell graft. The source is a human donor who donated a stem cell graft to a child with aplastic anemia.

This clonotype was picked up a small number of times. The V and J genes are TRBV12-3 or TRBV12-4 and TRBJ2-2; D ambiguous. This CDR3 is built from 12 residues. V lost 7 bases to trimming and J lost 5 bases, with 8 bases between them. The CDR3 reads CASMARTGELFF. The CDR3 region has the DNA TGTGCCAGCATGGCGCGGACCGGGGAGCTGTTTTTT.

This clonotype was counted between two and nine times. The CDR3 loop is CASSPSAANQETQYF. In nucleotides, the CDR3 is TGTGCCAGCTCACCATCGGCCGCGAATCAAGAGACCCAGTACTTC. This rearrangement joins TRBV18 to TRBJ2-5; no clear D. CDR3 size: 15 residues. V dropped 2 bases and J dropped 2 bases, with 12 bases sitting between them. Germline V gene lookup returns CDR1 KGHSH and CDR2 LQKENI.

The genes are TRBV25-1 and TRBJ2-3, with D possibly TRBD1 on 5 matching bases. Germline loops: CDR1 MGHDK, CDR2 SYGVNS. V lost 2 bases and J 2 bases, leaving 11 bases between the germline ends. There are 15 residues in the CDR3. In DNA, the CDR3 is TGTGCCAGCAGTGAACCAGGGCCTGTCACAGATACGCAGTATTTT. This gives the protein CASSEPGPVTDTQYF.

This clonotype was seen only a few times. The chain recombines TRBV6-5 with TRBJ2-1; D is uncertain. The length of the CDR3 is 17 residues. V lost 2 bases to trimming and J lost 6 bases, with 20 bases between them. CDR1 is MNHEY, CDR2 SVGAGI, per germline. CDR3 nucleotide sequence: TGTGCCAGCAGTTACCAGTTCTCCCCCCCGAAGATCAATGAGCAGTTCTTC. Amino acid sequence: CASSYQFSPPKINEQFF.

This clonotype was seen a few times. This chain links TRBV29-1 with TRBJ2-7; 13 bases fit TRBD2. Germline-derived CDR1 and CDR2 are SQVTM and ANQGSEA. The CDR3 is made up of 13 amino acids. With 7 bases clipped from V and 6 bases from J, the junction kept 6 bases outside the gene matches. The CDR3 loop reads CSDRLAGGSEQYF. The CDR3 DNA reads TGCAGCGACCGACTAGCGGGAGGTTCCGAGCAGTACTTC.

This clonotype was seen once. The chain joins TRBV7-9 to TRBJ2-1, with D possibly matching TRBD1 (5 bases). The CDR3 runs to 15 residues. Trimming took 5 bases from V and 8 from J, leaving 19 bases between them. In germline, CDR1 is SEHNR, CDR2 FQNEAQ (reference sequence). The CDR3 loop reads CASSPPIGAWDEQFF. The CDR3 DNA follows: TGTGCCAGCAGCCCCCCAATAGGGGCCTGGGATGAGCAGTTCTTC. Based on the CDR3 plus reference TRBV7-9 and TRBJ2-1, the full variable domain is DTGVSQNPRHKITKRGQNVTFRCDPISEHNRLYWYRQTLGQGPEFLTYFQNEAQLEKSRLLSDRFSAERPKGSFSTLEIQRTEQGDSAMYLCASSPPIGAWDEQFFGPGTRLTVL.

The chain carries TRBV10-3 and TRBJ2-4; D might be TRBD1 (6 bases). Trimming cost V 2 bases and J 0 bases, with 14 bases left between them. Germline V lookup: CDR1 ENHRY, CDR2 SYGVKD. The CDR3 is 17 amino acids. The CDR3 DNA reads TGTGCCATCAGTGAGAGAGGACAGAGACTAGCCAAAAACATTCAGTACTTC. Translating gives CAISERGQRLAKNIQYF.

This clonotype was observed a single time. CDR3 sequence: CASSLGGHNQPQHF. CDR3 nucleotides: TGTGCCAGCAGCTTGGGTGGGCACAATCAGCCCCAGCATTTT. The chain has TRBV7-2 and TRBJ1-5; D unresolved. This CDR3 contains 14 residues. Germline V gene sequence: CDR1 SGHTA, CDR2 FQGNSA. V lost 3 bases and J lost 3, with 9 bases in between.

The chain has TRBV19 and TRBJ1-2; TRBD1 matches 7 bases. Germline trimming cut 0 bases from V and 4 bases from J; bases unmatched to any gene: 14. Germline V lookup: CDR1 LNHDA, CDR2 SQIVND (reference sequence). The length of the CDR3 is 18 residues. The CDR3 loop is CASSIDRGGADRVYGYTF. The CDR3 DNA reads TGTGCCAGTAGTATAGATCGCGGGGGGGCCGACAGGGTCTATGGCTACACCTTC.

This clonotype showed up just a few times. V usage is TRBV29-1 and J usage is TRBJ2-2, with D perhaps matching TRBD2 (6 bases). Germline V gene sequence: CDR1 SQVTM, CDR2 ANQGSEA. This CDR3 comprises 12 residues. Deletions cut 4 bases from V and 6 bases from J, with 9 bases between. The CDR3 region is CSVAGGAGELFF. DNA of the CDR3: TGCAGCGTTGCAGGAGGGGCCGGGGAGCTGTTTTTT.

This chain links TRBV12-3 or TRBV12-4 with TRBJ2-5; possibly TRBD1 for D (6 bases). The CDR3 runs to 12 residues. Trimming removed 6 bases at V and 7 bases at J, with 12 bases between. The CDR3 bases are TGTGCCAGCAGCCGCCCCAGGGGGACCCAGTACTTC. Encoded protein: CASSRPRGTQYF.

The sample holds a few counts of this clonotype. The chain is built from TRBV12-3 or TRBV12-4 and TRBJ2-1, with D perhaps matching TRBD2 (5 bases). This CDR3 comprises 14 residues. Between the trimmed V and J ends, which lost 10 bases and 2 bases, there was a span of 15 bases. In DNA form, the CDR3 reads TGTGCCACTCACCTCGTCGGGACCTACAATGAGCAGTTCTTC. Amino acids: CATHLVGTYNEQFF.

This rearrangement joins TRBV5-5 to TRBJ2-1; D is ambiguous. In germline, CDR1 is SGHKS, CDR2 YYEKEE (reference sequence). V gave up 2 bases and J gave up 7 bases, with 10 bases separating them. This CDR3 comprises 13 residues. The CDR3 DNA follows: TGTGCCAGCAGCTTCTCCCCCAGAAATGAGCAGTTCTTC. Protein product: CASSFSPRNEQFF.

J is TRBJ1-5 and V is TRBV15; possible D gene TRBD1, 5 bases. CDR3 length: 15 residues. Trimming removed 0 bases from V and 6 bases from J, with 12 bases in between. CDR1 LNHNV and CDR2 YYDKDF come from the germline V gene (reference sequence). In DNA form, the CDR3 reads TGTGCCACCAGCAGAGATCGGCAGGGAAGTCAGCCCCAGCATTTT. Translating gives CATSRDRQGSQPQHF. The whole variable domain, filled in from reference TRBV15 and TRBJ1-5, reads DAMVIQNPRYQVTQFGKPVTLSCSQTLNHNVMYWYQQKSSQAPKLLFHYYDKDFNNEADTPDNFQSRRPNTSFCFLDIRSPGLGDTAMYLCATSRDRQGSQPQHFGDGTRLSIL.

This clonotype was detected only a few times. The chain carries TRBV5-1 and TRBJ1-1, with 12 bases that match TRBD1. The V gene's germline CDR1 is SGHRS and CDR2 YFSETQ. V shed 3 bases and J 6 bases; nucleotides not matched to a gene: 6. The CDR3 spans 15 residues. The CDR3 region has the DNA TGCGCCAGCAGCTGGGGACAGGGGGCGACCCCTGAAGCTTTCTTT. Translating it yields CASSWGQGATPEAFF.

The V call is TRBV29-1, the J call TRBJ2-1; 13 bases map to TRBD2. The J segment lost 0 bases and the V segment lost 5 bases, leaving 1 base of the junction unmatched. There are 15 residues in the CDR3. Germline V CDR1 and CDR2: SQVTM, ANQGSEA. The CDR3 nucleotides are TGCAGCGTTCGGACTAGCGGGAGCTCCTACAATGAGCAGTTCTTC. As protein: CSVRTSGSSYNEQFF.

This chain links TRBV29-1 with TRBJ1-1; D unclear. Germline CDR1 is SQVTM and CDR2 is ANQGSEA. This CDR3 contains 11 residues. V lost 8 bases to trimming and J lost 4 bases, with 11 bases between them. The CDR3 region is CSSGEGTEAFF. Written as DNA, the CDR3 is TGCAGCTCCGGTGAGGGCACTGAAGCTTTCTTT.

This chain connects TRBV27 to TRBJ2-1; 7 nucleotides match TRBD2. CDR1 and CDR2 from the germline V gene are MNHEY and SMNVEV (reference sequence). The CDR3 length is 13 residues. J gave up 9 bases and V 2 bases, and 4 bases lay outside the gene matches. CDR3 protein: CASSLGRGGEQFF. CDR3 DNA: TGTGCCAGCAGTTTAGGGAGGGGAGGTGAGCAGTTCTTC.

The chain has TRBV24-1 and TRBJ2-7; 8 nucleotides agree with TRBD1. Germline CDR1 KGHDR, CDR2 SFDVKD. Trimming at V came to 5 bases and at J to 0 bases, leaving 2 bases not matched to a gene. This CDR3 has 14 residues. The CDR3 DNA follows: TGTGCCACCAGTGGGACAGGGAACTCCTACGAGCAGTACTTC. Translation: CATSGTGNSYEQYF.

The chain uses TRBV12-3 or TRBV12-4 and TRBJ2-1; D remains unclear. The CDR3 contains 17 residues. The V and J ends lost 3 bases and 1 base respectively, with 16 bases between them. CDR3 coding DNA: TGTGCCAGCAGTTTGCGTCCACCGGCGCGATCCTACAATGAGCAGTTCTTC. This encodes CASSLRPPARSYNEQFF.

This clonotype was counted a single time. The rearrangement joins TRBV9 to TRBJ2-7; D call uncertain. The germline V and J ends were trimmed by 4 bases and 3 bases, with 11 bases remaining between them. The germline gives CDR1 SGDLS, CDR2 YYNGEE. The CDR3 is 13 residues long. CDR3: CASSLDTGYEQYF. As DNA, the CDR3 is TGTGCCAGCAGCCTCGACACGGGCTACGAGCAGTACTTC.

This clonotype was seen a few times. The chain recombines TRBV12-3 or TRBV12-4 with TRBJ2-1; possibly TRBD2 for D (6 bases). CDR3 size: 14 residues. V was pared by 2 bases and J by 7 bases, with 12 bases between. The DNA for the CDR3 is TGTGCCAGCAGTTTATCGGGAGTCTCAAATGAGCAGTTCTTC. Its translation is CASSLSGVSNEQFF.

This chain connects TRBV19 to TRBJ1-1; 8 bases are shared with TRBD1. Losses at the gene ends were 5 bases for V and 0 bases for J; bases not matched to a gene: 23. The length of the CDR3 is 21 residues. The germline CDR1 and CDR2 sequences are LNHDA and SQIVND (reference sequence). The CDR3 is CASSPRGRFSEYRRMNTEAFF. For the CDR3, the DNA is TGTGCCAGTAGTCCCAGGGGGCGATTTTCTGAGTACCGGCGCATGAACACTGAAGCTTTCTTT.

This CDR3 reads CASSPYLLGHQPQHF. The CDR3 DNA reads as TGTGCCAGCAGTCCCTACCTCCTCGGACATCAGCCCCAGCATTTT. J is TRBJ1-5 and V is TRBV12-3 or TRBV12-4, with no clear D. The CDR3 has 15 amino acids. Trimming took 5 bases from V and 5 from J, leaving 16 bases between them.

The CDR3: CSAKSGPQRDIQYF. In DNA form, the CDR3 reads TGCAGCGCCAAGAGCGGACCCCAGAGGGACATTCAGTACTTC. The V call is TRBV29-1, the J call TRBJ2-4; tentative D call: TRBD2 (5 bases). The V end was cut by 7 bases, the J end by 8 bases, with 21 bases between. Looked up from germline, CDR1 is SQVTM and CDR2 is ANQGSEA. The CDR3 has 14 residues.

This clonotype was detected only a few times. The genes are TRBV20-1 and TRBJ1-1, with TRBD1 as a possible D gene (6 bases). V lost 0 bases, J lost 5 bases, and 13 bases lay in between. The CDR3 has 14 amino acids. CDR1 and CDR2 (germline): DFQATT, SNEGSKA (reference sequence). CDR3 loop: CSARDDRIGTEAFF. The CDR3 region has the DNA TGCAGTGCTAGAGACGACAGGATCGGGACTGAAGCTTTCTTT.

The chain joins TRBV27 to TRBJ2-7; 8 bases line up with TRBD2. Trimming took 5 bases from V and 2 from J; bases not matched to a gene: 5. Germline loops: CDR1 MNHEY, CDR2 SMNVEV (reference sequence). The length of the CDR3 is 14 residues. CDR3 DNA: TGTGCCAGCAGTGGGTCCGGGAGGGCCTACGAGCAGTACTTC. As protein: CASSGSGRAYEQYF.

The gene calls are TRBV24-1 and TRBJ2-3; 14 nucleotides match TRBD2. Trimming took 7 bases from V and 5 from J; bases not matched to a gene: 7. The CDR3 spans 16 residues. Germline CDR1 reads KGHDR; CDR2 reads SFDVKD. The CDR3 bases are TGTGCCACCAGCCGCGGGACTAGCGGGAGTGGAGATACGCAGTATTTT. This codes for CATSRGTSGSGDTQYF.

This clonotype was recorded only once. The chain is built from TRBV9 and TRBJ1-3, with 10 bases lining up with TRBD1. This CDR3 comprises 15 residues. V shed 3 bases, J shed 4 bases, and the junction held 4 bases outside the gene matches. The germline V gene encodes CDR1 SGDLS and CDR2 YYNGEE. The CDR3 DNA reads TGTGCCAGCAGCGGACAGGGGGCGCGAGGAAACACCATATATTTT. This sequence encodes CASSGQGARGNTIYF. Using reference TRBV9 and TRBJ1-3 for the parts outside the CDR3, the full variable domain is DSGVTQTPKHLITATGQRVTLRCSPRSGDLSVYWYQQSLDQGLQFLIQYYNGEERAKGNILERFSAQQFPDLHSELNLSSLELGDSALYFCASSGQGARGNTIYFGEGSWLTVV.